This entry lists 13 T cell receptor beta chains sequenced from one sample in a study of blood T cell repertoires in COVID-19. Generated by immunoSEQ multiplex PCR, the TCRdb table keeps only in-frame clones and is missing some. The repertoire has 170,000 or so clones, 85% to 90% of them found once; the top ten carry under 0.65%. The sample was peripheral blood. These TCRs come from a man aged 55-75 years with COVID-19, enrolled during active disease.

The chain has TRBV10-3 and TRBJ1-1; the D is unclear. The V end was cut by 4 bases, the J end by 4 bases, with 7 bases between. The CDR3 extends over 12 amino acids. From germline, CDR1 is ENHRY and CDR2 SYGVKD. CDR3 DNA: TGTGCCATCAGTGTTTCGAGCACTGAAGCTTTCTTT. This encodes CAISVSSTEAFF.

The genes are TRBV7-6 and TRBJ2-2; 10 nucleotides match TRBD1. CDR1 is SGHVS, CDR2 FNYEAQ, per germline. V gave up 5 bases and J gave up 3 bases; unmatched junction bases: 6. This CDR3 contains 16 residues. The CDR3 here is CASSRDRGQDTGELFF. CDR3 bases: TGTGCCAGCAGCCGCGACAGGGGGCAGGACACCGGGGAGCTGTTTTTT.

This clone was recorded a few times. This chain links TRBV6-1 with TRBJ2-1; 9 bases line up with TRBD2. CDR1 is MNHNS and CDR2 is SASEGT in the germline V gene. Unmatched junction bases numbered 19, after V lost 4 bases and J lost 9 bases. The CDR3 runs 18 residues. The CDR3 loop reads CASSGASGTWLGASEQFF. CDR3 sequence (DNA): TGTGCCAGCAGTGGGGCTAGCGGGACCTGGTTGGGGGCGAGTGAGCAGTTCTTC.

This clone was recorded only once. The chain combines TRBV5-8 with TRBJ2-1; 7 bases line up with TRBD1. The CDR3 spans 15 residues. The V and J ends lost 2 bases and 7 bases, in that order; junction bases with no gene match: 9. Germline V lookup: CDR1 SGHTS, CDR2 YDEGEE. The CDR3 here is CASSFEGGGWNEQFF. The CDR3 coding sequence is TGTGCCAGCAGCTTTGAAGGGGGCGGGTGGAATGAGCAGTTCTTC. The full variable domain, its missing parts supplied by reference TRBV5-8 and TRBJ2-1, is EAGVTQSPTHLIKTRGQQATLRCSPISGHTSVYWYQQALGLGLQFLLWYDEGEERNRGNFPPRFSGRQFPNYSSELNVNALELEDSALYLCASSFEGGGWNEQFFGPGTRLTVL.

The chain employs TRBV19 and TRBJ2-4; the match to TRBD1 covers 11 bases. Germline loops: CDR1 LNHDA, CDR2 SQIVND (reference sequence). V lost 5 bases and J lost 6; bases outside the gene matches: 3. This CDR3 contains 14 residues. The CDR3 sequence is CASSRDRGRNIQYF. The CDR3 DNA follows: TGTGCCAGTAGTCGGGACAGGGGGAGAAACATTCAGTACTTC.

The chain couples TRBV6-2 or TRBV6-3 to TRBJ2-1; TRBD2 might be the D (6 bases). This CDR3 region has 13 residues. V gave up 8 bases and J gave up 9 bases, with 17 bases separating them. Looked up from germline, CDR1 is MNHEY and CDR2 is SVGEGT. CDR3 nucleotides: TGTGCCAGCCGCCAGGGCGCCGGGGGTGAGCAGTTCTTC. Amino acid sequence: CASRQGAGGEQFF.

This rearrangement joins TRBV7-6 to TRBJ1-1, with D uncertain. The germline CDR1 and CDR2 sequences are SGHVS and FNYEAQ. The germline V and J ends were trimmed by 5 bases and 1 base, with 11 bases remaining between them. The CDR3 is 14 amino acids. The CDR3 here is CASSHSLRNTEAFF. CDR3 sequence (DNA): TGTGCCAGCAGCCACTCGCTACGGAACACTGAAGCTTTCTTT. The full variable domain, its missing parts supplied by reference TRBV7-6 and TRBJ1-1, is GAGVSQSPRYKVTKRGQDVALRCDPISGHVSLYWYRQALGQGPEFLTYFNYEAQQDKSGLPNDRFSAERPEGSISTLTIQRTEQRDSAMYRCASSHSLRNTEAFFGQGTRLTVV.

J is TRBJ1-4 and V is TRBV3-1 (or the pseudogene TRBV3-2); weak D call: TRBD1 (5 bases). This CDR3 region has 16 residues. Trimming pared 0 bases from V and 4 bases from J, leaving 12 bases between. Germline values: CDR1 LGHDT, CDR2 YNNKEL (reference sequence). CDR3 sequence (DNA): TGTGCCAGCAGCCAAGACTGGGGGGGGAGTAATGAAAAACTGTTTTTT. Protein product: CASSQDWGGSNEKLFF.

This sequence joins TRBV6-1 and TRBJ1-5; 11 bases map to TRBD1. The CDR3 runs to 14 residues. V dropped 1 base and J dropped 9; count of bases not matched to a gene: 2. Germline V gene data show CDR1 as MNHNS and CDR2 as SASEGT. The CDR3 sequence: CASSEGTGGLPQHF. The CDR3 DNA sequence: TGTGCCAGCAGTGAAGGGACAGGGGGCCTGCCCCAGCATTTT.

The rearrangement joins TRBV6-6 to TRBJ1-2; 8 bases map to TRBD1. V gave up 4 bases and J gave up 8 bases; unmatched junction bases: 6. This CDR3 is built from 13 residues. The germline V gene has CDR1 MNHNY and CDR2 SVGAGI (reference sequence). As DNA, the CDR3 is TGTGCCAGCAGTTCTATTTCAGGGGGCGGCTACACCTTC. Amino acid sequence: CASSSISGGGYTF.

The rearrangement links TRBV6-2 or TRBV6-3 to TRBJ2-5, with TRBD2 matching over 8 bases. Losses at the gene ends were 0 bases for V and 2 bases for J; bases not matched to a gene: 11. Germline CDR1 reads MNHEY; CDR2 reads SVGEGT. The CDR3 has 18 amino acids. The CDR3 loop is CASSYSREILAEQETQYF. CDR3 DNA sequence: TGTGCCAGCAGTTACTCGAGAGAGATACTAGCGGAACAAGAGACCCAGTACTTC.

The rearrangement joins TRBV5-6 to TRBJ2-3; D is possibly TRBD1 (6 bases). CDR3 length equals 13 residues. The germline V gene encodes CDR1 SGHDT and CDR2 YYEEEE. Deletions cut 1 base from V and 5 bases from J, with 8 bases between. Here the CDR3 reads CASSLQGLDTQYF. The CDR3 DNA reads as TGTGCCAGCAGCTTGCAGGGGTTAGATACGCAGTATTTT.

V and J are TRBV6-5 and TRBJ1-6, with D possibly TRBD1 on 6 matching bases. The CDR3 is 15 amino acids. Germline V gene lookup returns CDR1 MNHEY and CDR2 SVGAGI. Trimming removed 0 bases from V and 9 bases from J, with 12 bases in between. CDR3 protein: CASSYSSQGLSPLHF. CDR3 DNA: TGTGCCAGCAGTTACTCGTCACAGGGCCTTTCACCCCTCCACTTT.